The table lists the clone carrying this TCR beta chain with a few counts. Germline V gives CDR1 SGHRS, CDR2 YFSETQ. The CDR3 is 14 amino acids. V gave up 3 bases and J gave up 4 bases; unmatched junction bases: 5. Source study methods: For nucleated cells, counts were estimated from reference gene primer amplification. Clones were sequenced by immunoSEQ multiplex PCR, and TCRdb holds only the in-frame ones, with some missing. For V, J and clone size, that table is used; D and trimming come from the DNA. The sample records about 490,000 clones, 70% to 90% being singletons. The data were taken from a study of blood T cell repertoires in COVID-19. Overall study: Acute and convalescent COVID-19 specimens originated in the United States, Italy and Spain. Sources were T cells, B-cell-depleted T cells, or PBMCs; the material itself was cDNA or gDNA.

This TCR was sampled from a human donor in a cohort sampled during active COVID-19. Material for sequencing was peripheral blood. The V gene is TRBV5-1, the J gene TRBJ1-2; 8 nucleotides match TRBD1. This CDR3 reads CASSYGQGSYGYTF. CDR3 nucleotide sequence: TGCGCCAGCAGCTATGGACAGGGATCCTATGGCTACACCTTC.